These T cell receptor beta chains were read from a single sample in a study of CXCR3-negative and CXCR3-positive naive CD8 T cells. TCRdb re-called the 5' RACE reads and shows each CDR3 protein once, DNA omitted. The table for this sample gives 100,000 to 150,000 distinct CDR3 sequences. Input material: naive CXCR3- CD8+ T cells from blood. These receptor sequences come from a human donor in good health. Some clones in this sample may be carry-over from other donors' samples. Both conserved end residues are part of each CDR3.

length | J | V | CDR3
13 | TRBJ1-1 | TRBV7-9 | CASSFEGVTEAFF
17 | TRBJ2-7 | TRBV15 | CATSRDWTSGRADEQYF
14 | TRBJ2-3 | TRBV6-2/TRBV6-3 | CASSYGQLANTQYF
15 | TRBJ2-1 | TRBV20-1 | CSAPLAGVYNNEQFF
14 | TRBJ2-1 | TRBV15 | CATRGTGKYNEQFF
16 | TRBJ2-1 | TRBV15 | CATSRGSGVGYNEQFF
16 | TRBJ2-7 | TRBV7-9 | CASSAITGKETYEQYF
21 | TRBJ2-4 | TRBV6-2/TRBV6-3 | CASSYSTVGDYNLSEQYIQYF
14 | TRBJ1-1 | TRBV7-9 | CASSLGQSDTEAFF
16 | TRBJ2-7 | TRBV7-3 | CASSPQGRQGTYEQYF
17 | TRBJ2-3 | TRBV7-9 | CASSRASSDGGTDTQYF
13 | TRBJ2-7 | TRBV19 | CASSINGAYEQYF
14 | TRBJ1-2 | TRBV28 | CASSLPAELYGYTF
16 | TRBJ2-1 | TRBV7-6 | CASSPGEGATYNEQFF
16 | TRBJ2-1 | TRBV7-2 | CASSPGTGKSYNEQFF
15 | TRBJ2-1 | TRBV28 | CASSSPFGETDQQFF
14 | TRBJ2-1 | TRBV9 | CASSAGTGYNEQFF